This T cell receptor beta chain was sequenced during a study of T cell responses to AZD1222 COVID-19 vaccine. Study information: The study pooled second doses at about 4 or about 12 weeks. Study results and limitations: Vaccine-related CD4 TCRs covered spike, predominating at 160-218 and 743-854. Clonal diversity may have been underestimated in mostly white British donors.

Some clones are missing from TCRdb's copy, which holds only in-frame ones; the method was immunoSEQ multiplex PCR. Counted here are about 140,000 clones, 80% to 90% occurring once; the ten biggest clones make up 1.5% to 2%. To note about this clone: Its cognate antigen is unknown.

The specimen was peripheral blood, collected on day 0 of AZD1222 vaccination. This TCR derives from an adult in good health.

CDR3 protein: CASSPARDRDNEQFF. CDR3 nucleotide sequence: TGTGCCAGCTCACCAGCCCGGGACAGGGACAATGAGCAGTTCTTC. The chain recombines TRBV18 with TRBJ2-1, with TRBD1 matching over 9 bases. Germline V gene data show CDR1 as KGHSH and CDR2 as LQKENI. V lost 2 bases and J lost 5; bases outside the gene matches: 4. The CDR3 runs 15 residues.